This TCR beta chain was found in a study of cytomegalovirus exposure and HLA in healthy donors. Study-wide results and caveats: Because they were indistinguishable, some V segments, including TRBV6-2 and TRBV6-3, were excluded. In a later analysis, at a false discovery rate of 0.05, 17,000 or so TCR beta sequences matched HLA alleles. Analyses of presence/absence relied on an assumption of roughly uniform sequencing depth across donors.

Only one count was recorded for this clone. The antigen is undetermined. Trimming stripped 7 bases from V and 11 bases from J, with 17 bases between. The CDR3 spans 12 residues. CDR1 and CDR2 (germline): GTSNPN, SVGIG (reference sequence). PCR involved 60 Vbeta and 13 Jbeta primers. Assay: immunoSEQ multiplex PCR; the TCRdb copy retains only in-frame clones and omits some. The repertoire includes around 260,000 clones, 75% to 85% of them detected once, and roughly 0.31% sits in the top ten. The TCR sequence derives from a girl under 10 years old in good health and CMV-seronegative. Material: PBMCs. V and J are TRBV30 and TRBJ1-4, with a possible D match to TRBD1 (6 bases). CDR3 amino acids: CAYTGIAGKLFF. The CDR3 bases are TGTGCCTATACAGGGATCGCCGGGAAACTGTTTTTT.